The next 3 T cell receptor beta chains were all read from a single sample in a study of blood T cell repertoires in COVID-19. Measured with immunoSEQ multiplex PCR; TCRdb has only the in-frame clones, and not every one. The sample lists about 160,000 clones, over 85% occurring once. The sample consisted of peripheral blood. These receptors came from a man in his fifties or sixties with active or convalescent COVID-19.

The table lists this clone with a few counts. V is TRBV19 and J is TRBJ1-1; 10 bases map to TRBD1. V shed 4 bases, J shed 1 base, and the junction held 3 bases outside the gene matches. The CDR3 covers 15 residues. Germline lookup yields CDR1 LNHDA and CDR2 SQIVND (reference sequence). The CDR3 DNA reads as TGTGCCAGTAGTACCCGGGACAGGGGGAACACTGAAGCTTTCTTT. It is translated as CASSTRDRGNTEAFF.

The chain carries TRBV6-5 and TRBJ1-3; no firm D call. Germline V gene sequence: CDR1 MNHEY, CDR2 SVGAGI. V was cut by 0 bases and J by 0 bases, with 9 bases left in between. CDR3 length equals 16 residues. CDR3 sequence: CASSYSVTYSGNTIYF. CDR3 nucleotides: TGTGCCAGCAGTTACTCTGTGACATACTCTGGAAACACCATATATTTT.

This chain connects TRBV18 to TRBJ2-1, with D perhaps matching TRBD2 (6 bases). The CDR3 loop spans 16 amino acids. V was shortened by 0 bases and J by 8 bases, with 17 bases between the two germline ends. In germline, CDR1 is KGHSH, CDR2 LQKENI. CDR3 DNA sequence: TGTGCCAGCTCACCACCTAGCGGCCGGGGCGGCGATGAGCAGTTCTTC. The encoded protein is CASSPPSGRGGDEQFF.